The 14 T cell receptor beta chains given below trace back to one sample, sequenced in a study of cytomegalovirus exposure and HLA in healthy donors. Only in-frame clones appear in the TCRdb table, and some are missing; sequencing was by immunoSEQ multiplex PCR. The table has approximately 140,000 clones, roughly four fifths seen once. Specimen: PBMCs. The receptors here all came from a woman in her 30s in good health and CMV-seronegative.

The chain is built from TRBV5-1 and TRBJ2-1; 12 nucleotides agree with TRBD2. CDR3 length: 15 residues. The V segment lost 4 bases and the J segment 5 bases; nucleotides outside the gene matches: 4. Germline V gene lookup returns CDR1 SGHRS and CDR2 YFSETQ. The CDR3 nucleotides read TGCGCCAGCAGCCCTAGCGGGGGGGCCAACAATGAGCAGTTCTTC. This encodes CASSPSGGANNEQFF.

J is TRBJ2-3 and V is TRBV5-5; 8 bases align to TRBD2. CDR3 size: 17 residues. The V gene end was trimmed by 0 bases and the J gene end by 2 bases; junction bases not matched to a gene: 8. The germline CDR1 and CDR2 sequences are SGHKS and YYEKEE (reference sequence). CDR3 sequence: CASSLAFSGTSTDTQYF. For the CDR3, the DNA is TGTGCCAGCAGCTTGGCTTTTAGCGGGACCTCCACAGATACGCAGTATTTT.

The count of this clone is one. The rearrangement uses TRBV13 and TRBJ2-2; D possibly corresponds to TRBD2 (6 bases). Germline V gene data show CDR1 as PRHDT and CDR2 as FYEKMQ (reference sequence). With 2 bases removed from V and 6 bases from J, the gap between germline ends came to 16 bases. The CDR3 totals 16 residues. In nucleotides, the CDR3 is TGTGCCAGCAGCTTACATTGGGACTCCCGTCCCGGGGAGCTGTTTTTT. Encoded protein: CASSLHWDSRPGELFF.

The chain is built from TRBV19 and TRBJ2-3, with 15 positions matching TRBD2. Looked up from germline, CDR1 is LNHDA and CDR2 is SQIVND (reference sequence). The CDR3 totals 15 residues. V dropped 4 bases and J dropped 4; count of bases not matched to a gene: 0. The DNA of the CDR3 is TGTGCCAGTAGTAGGACTAGCGGGGGGGCAGATACGCAGTATTTT. As protein: CASSRTSGGADTQYF.

The rearrangement uses TRBV5-1 and TRBJ2-1; D is unclear. Trimming cost V 1 base and J 0 bases, with 11 bases left between them. CDR1 is SGHRS, CDR2 YFSETQ, per germline. This CDR3 spans 16 amino acids. In nucleotides, the CDR3 is TGCGCCAGCAGCTTGACTCGCCAACTCTCCTACAATGAGCAGTTCTTC. Translated, it gives CASSLTRQLSYNEQFF.

This chain links TRBV5-1 with TRBJ2-7; TRBD1 agrees at 11 bases. Germline CDR1 SGHRS, CDR2 YFSETQ. V was pared by 4 bases and J by 5 bases, with 8 bases of the junction left unmatched. The length of the CDR3 is 15 residues. The CDR3 loop is CASSASGTGGDEQYF. DNA of the CDR3: TGCGCCAGCAGCGCATCCGGGACAGGGGGGGACGAGCAGTACTTC. The variable domain in full, with the rest retrieved from reference TRBV5-1 and TRBJ2-7, is KAGVTQTPRYLIKTRGQQVTLSCSPISGHRSVSWYQQTPGQGLQFLFEYFSETQRNKGNFPGRFSGRQFSNSRSEMNVSTLELGDSALYLCASSASGTGGDEQYFGPGTRLTVT.

The chain joins TRBV19 to TRBJ1-1, with a weak D call TRBD1 (5 bases). Germline V CDR1 and CDR2: LNHDA, SQIVND (reference sequence). Trimming stripped 6 bases from V and 11 bases from J, with 10 bases between. The CDR3 totals 10 residues. DNA of the CDR3: TGTGCCAGTAGCCAGGGCTGGGCTTTCTTT. Translating gives CASSQGWAFF.

Notes on this clone: One end of the junction fails to match germline, which may point to a read error. The rearrangement uses TRBV15 and TRBJ2-7; D uncertain. The germline V gene encodes CDR1 LNHNV and CDR2 YYDKDF (reference sequence). This CDR3 has 14 residues. The CDR3 loop reads CATSRADRSILSDF. CDR3 nucleotides: TGTGCCACCAGCAGGGCGGATCGCTCTATATTGTCGGACTTC.

The chain uses TRBV2 and TRBJ2-1; 8 bases map to TRBD2. V trimming: 6 bases; J trimming: 7 bases; junction bases outside the gene matches: 8. Looked up from germline, CDR1 is SNHLY and CDR2 is FYNNEI. The CDR3 extends over 14 amino acids. CDR3 amino acids: CASRPRRGGNEQFF. In nucleotides, the CDR3 is TGTGCCAGCAGGCCTCGACGGGGGGGTAATGAGCAGTTCTTC.

The chain carries TRBV5-1 and TRBJ2-7, with D perhaps matching TRBD1 (6 bases). This CDR3 has 15 amino acids. Trimming left V 0 bases short and J 3 bases short, with 13 bases between. Germline V gene sequence: CDR1 SGHRS, CDR2 YFSETQ. The chain's CDR3 is CASSLGGRDNYEQYF. The CDR3 DNA reads as TGCGCCAGCAGCTTGGGGGGACGGGACAACTACGAGCAGTACTTC.

The chain couples TRBV5-6 to TRBJ1-6, with D hard to call. The V end was cut by 4 bases, the J end by 14 bases, with 13 bases between. Germline V gene lookup returns CDR1 SGHDT and CDR2 YYEEEE. This CDR3 is built from 12 residues. For the CDR3, the DNA is TGTGCCAGCAGCCGGTTCCCCTTGACCCTCCACTTT. Translation gives CASSRFPLTLHF.

A single count supports this clone. The chain has TRBV5-6 and TRBJ1-6, with 8 bases that match TRBD1. The trim removed 0 bases at V and 6 bases at J, leaving 8 bases unmatched. The germline V gene has CDR1 SGHDT and CDR2 YYEEEE. This CDR3 spans 17 amino acids. CDR3 coding DNA: TGTGCCAGCAGCTTGGACCCCGGGACAGGACGTAATTCACCCCTCCACTTT. Amino acids: CASSLDPGTGRNSPLHF.

The chain joins TRBV5-1 to TRBJ2-1, with 13 nucleotides matching TRBD2. The CDR3 covers 15 residues. V lost 4 bases and J lost 7; bases outside the gene matches: 5. Germline CDR1 SGHRS, CDR2 YFSETQ. CDR3 nucleotide sequence: TGCGCCAGCAGCCAGCGGACTAGCGGGGGAAATGAGCAGTTCTTC. Translated: CASSQRTSGGNEQFF. The variable domain in full, with the rest retrieved from reference TRBV5-1 and TRBJ2-1, is KAGVTQTPRYLIKTRGQQVTLSCSPISGHRSVSWYQQTPGQGLQFLFEYFSETQRNKGNFPGRFSGRQFSNSRSEMNVSTLELGDSALYLCASSQRTSGGNEQFFGPGTRLTVL.

V and J are TRBV2 and TRBJ1-1; D perhaps matches TRBD1 (6 bases). The germline V gene has CDR1 SNHLY and CDR2 FYNNEI. The CDR3 contains 14 residues. The ends were cut back, 4 bases at V and 2 bases at J, with 11 bases in the middle. CDR3 loop: CASSGDRSNTEAFF. CDR3 in DNA: TGTGCCAGCAGTGGAGACAGGAGTAACACTGAAGCTTTCTTT.